Described below is a single T cell receptor (beta chain) sequence and its context. The table came from immunoSEQ multiplex PCR; TCRdb's copy has only in-frame clones and leaves some out. Of around 16,000 clones in the sample, 70% to 90% were seen once. This entry is derived from a study of blood T cell repertoires in COVID-19. The length of the CDR3 is 12 residues. Germline V gene sequence: CDR1 SGHAT, CDR2 FQNNGV. Trimming stripped 4 bases from V and 10 bases from J, with 13 bases between. What was sequenced was peripheral blood. This rearrangement joins TRBV11-2 to TRBJ1-1; D remains unclear. The receptor's source is a human donor in a cohort sampled during active COVID-19. CDR3 nucleotide sequence: TGTGCCAGCAGCTGCGTAGGCTGCGGAGCTTTCTTT. Encoded protein: CASSCVGCGAFF.